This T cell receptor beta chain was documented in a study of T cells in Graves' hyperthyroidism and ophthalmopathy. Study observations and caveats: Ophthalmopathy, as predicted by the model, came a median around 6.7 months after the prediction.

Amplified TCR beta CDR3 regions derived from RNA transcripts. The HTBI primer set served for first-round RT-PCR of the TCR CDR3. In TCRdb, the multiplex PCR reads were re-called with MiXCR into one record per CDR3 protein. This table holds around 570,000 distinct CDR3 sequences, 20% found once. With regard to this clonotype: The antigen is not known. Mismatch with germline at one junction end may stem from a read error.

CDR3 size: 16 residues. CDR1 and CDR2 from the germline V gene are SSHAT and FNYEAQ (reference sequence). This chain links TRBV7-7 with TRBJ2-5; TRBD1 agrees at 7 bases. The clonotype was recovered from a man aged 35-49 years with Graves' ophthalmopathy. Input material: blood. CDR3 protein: CASSKRQGSGQETQYF. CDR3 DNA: TGTGCTAGCAGCAAAAGACAGGGATCGGGCCAAGAGACCCAGTACTTC.